The 27 T cell receptor beta chains given below trace back to one sample, sequenced in a study of Graves' ophthalmopathy and Graves' hyperthyroidism (dated 2018 in TCRdb). Sequenced on an Illumina HiSeq 2000. For repertoire sequencing, TCR beta CDR3 regions were amplified from RNA transcripts. The first round was an RT-PCR using HTBI primers with the Qiagen OneStep RT-PCR kit, and this first round was followed by a second-round multiplex PCR, then size selection and purification. TCRdb redid the processing of the public reads, applying fastp at Q25 and MiXCR, and retained in-frame beta chains. When rows share a CDR3 protein, they turn into one entry using the most common DNA and genes. For this sample there are roughly 410,000 distinct CDR3 sequences; roughly 14% appear just once. Roughly 7% of the sample is taken by the ten largest. What was sequenced was peripheral blood. These receptors came from a woman in her late teens or twenties with stable Graves' hyperthyroidism. Donor details come from another sample of the same person, matched by shared clones.

The CDR3 region has the DNA TGTGCCAGCAGTTACTCGATCGGGGGCAGGGGGAGATCCAGCTATGGCTACACCTTC. Amino acid sequence: CASSYSIGGRGRSSYGYTF. V is TRBV6-2 or TRBV6-3 and J is TRBJ1-2; 7 bases are a match to TRBD1. CDR1 is MNHEY, CDR2 SVGEGT, per germline. V gave up 0 bases and J gave up 4 bases; unmatched junction bases: 17. This CDR3 contains 19 residues.

CDR3 coding DNA: TGTGCCAGCAGTCTGGACAAAATCAGGTCCTACGAGCAGTACTTC. This translates into CASSLDKIRSYEQYF. The chain carries TRBV5-6 and TRBJ2-7; D may be TRBD1 (5 bases). Germline V gene lookup returns CDR1 SGHDT and CDR2 YYEEEE. Trimming stripped 5 bases from V and 1 base from J, with 16 bases between. The CDR3 runs to 15 residues. The full variable domain, completed using reference TRBV5-6 and TRBJ2-7, is DAGVTQSPTHLIKTRGQQVTLRCSPKSGHDTVSWYQQALGQGPQFIFQYYEEEERQRGNFPDRFSGHQFPNYSSELNVNALLLGDSALYLCASSLDKIRSYEQYFGPGTRLTVT.

The CDR3 region has the DNA TGTGCCAGCAGTTTAGTAGGGGGGCCTGAGCAGTACTTC. As protein: CASSLVGGPEQYF. This sequence joins TRBV27 and TRBJ2-7; D may correspond to TRBD1 or TRBD2 (6 bases each). CDR1 and CDR2 (germline): MNHEY, SMNVEV (reference sequence). CDR3 length: 13 residues. V lost 2 bases to trimming and J lost 7 bases, with 12 bases between them.

In its sample, this clonotype was seen many times. The V and J genes are TRBV20-1 and TRBJ2-4; the match to TRBD2 covers 7 bases. The CDR3 contains 13 residues. Germline V lookup: CDR1 DFQATT, CDR2 SNEGSKA (reference sequence). V was pared by 5 bases and J by 8 bases, with 9 bases of the junction left unmatched. CDR3 region: CSASTDSGDIQYF. In DNA form, the CDR3 reads TGCAGTGCTTCTACCGACAGCGGGGACATTCAGTACTTC.

This clonotype has a count of ten or more. The chain has TRBV15 and TRBJ2-5, with unresolved D. This CDR3 spans 13 amino acids. Trimming pared 5 bases from V and 1 base from J, leaving 8 bases between. Germline CDR1 LNHNV, CDR2 YYDKDF (reference sequence). The chain's CDR3 is CATSRKAQETQYF. The CDR3 DNA reads as TGTGCCACCAGCCGGAAGGCCCAAGAGACCCAGTACTTC.

This clonotype has a count of ten or more. CDR3 in amino acids: CASSPEGRAYEQYF. CDR3 nucleotide sequence: TGCGCCAGCAGCCCGGAGGGCAGGGCCTACGAGCAGTACTTC. The V call is TRBV5-1, the J call TRBJ2-7; tentatively, D is TRBD2 (6 bases). CDR3 size: 14 residues. Germline-derived CDR1 and CDR2 are SGHRS and YFSETQ. Between the trimmed V and J ends, which lost 4 bases and 2 bases, there was a span of 13 bases. Variable domain in full (rest from reference TRBV5-1 and TRBJ2-7): KAGVTQTPRYLIKTRGQQVTLSCSPISGHRSVSWYQQTPGQGLQFLFEYFSETQRNKGNFPGRFSGRQFSNSRSEMNVSTLELGDSALYLCASSPEGRAYEQYFGPGTRLTVT.

This clonotype has only one observation. The chain joins TRBV6-2 or TRBV6-3 to TRBJ1-2; D unresolved. The germline CDR1 and CDR2 sequences are MNHEY and SVGEGT. Trimming shortened V by 6 bases and J by 11 bases, and 19 bases separated the two germline ends. This CDR3 spans 13 amino acids. CDR3 in amino acids: CASREVSALGYTF. The CDR3 bases are TGTGCCAGCAGGGAGGTCAGCGCCCTTGGTTACACCTTC.

The V and J genes are TRBV19 and TRBJ1-5; D gene uncertain. CDR3 length equals 14 residues. With 0 bases removed from V and 5 bases from J, the gap between germline ends came to 8 bases. Per the germline V gene, CDR1 is LNHDA and CDR2 is SQIVND (reference sequence). The CDR3 region has the DNA TGTGCCAGTAGTATAGAGAACCGTGATCAGCCCCAGCATTTT. It yields the protein CASSIENRDQPQHF.

This clonotype was detected ten times or more. The chain uses TRBV4-2 and TRBJ2-2, with 9 bases identical to TRBD2. V was pared by 6 bases and J by 3 bases, with 5 bases of the junction left unmatched. The V gene's germline CDR1 is LGHNA and CDR2 YNFKEQ. The CDR3 loop spans 15 amino acids. CDR3 region: CASRRGGADTGELFF. The CDR3 bases are TGTGCCAGCAGACGCGGGGGGGCCGACACCGGGGAGCTGTTTTTT.

In this sample, this clonotype turned up many times. The CDR3 region is CASSPGDGLSRTF. In DNA, the CDR3 is TGTGCCAGCAGCCCAGGGGACGGACTATCTAGGACCTTC. The chain couples TRBV7-8 to TRBJ1-2, with D perhaps TRBD1 (6 bases). Germline-derived CDR1 and CDR2 are SGHVS and FQNEAQ. The CDR3 runs 13 residues. V dropped 5 bases and J dropped 14 bases, with 21 bases sitting between them.

This clonotype was counted a few times. A clone one base away is much larger, so this may be a read error. The V and J genes are TRBV6-1 and TRBJ1-1; the D is unclear. Germline V gene data show CDR1 as MNHNS and CDR2 as SASEGT. This CDR3 has 15 amino acids. The chain's CDR3 is CASNSDVVRNTEACF. The CDR3 DNA reads TGTGCCAGCAACTCAGATGTCGTACGGAACACTGAAGCTTGCTTT.

The chain uses TRBV5-1 and TRBJ2-6; the D call may be TRBD1 or TRBD2 (6 bases each). The germline V gene encodes CDR1 SGHRS and CDR2 YFSETQ. Between the trimmed V and J ends, which lost 6 bases and 1 base, there was a span of 17 bases. CDR3 size: 17 residues. Here the CDR3 DNA reads TGCGCCAGCATAAAGGGGGACTCAAAGTCTGGGGCCAACGTCCTGACTTTC. Protein: CASIKGDSKSGANVLTF.

This clonotype showed up many times. The V gene is TRBV11-2, the J gene TRBJ1-2; no reliable D call. CDR1 SGHAT and CDR2 FQNNGV come from the germline V gene. The V gene lost 6 bases and the J gene lost 0 bases, with 14 bases spanning the gap. The length of the CDR3 is 15 residues. The CDR3 is CASRSIKGPNYGYTF. The CDR3, as DNA: TGTGCCAGCAGGAGCATAAAAGGCCCTAACTATGGCTACACCTTC.

Of note for this clonotype: Possible read error: a much larger clone is one base away. The rearrangement uses TRBV19 and TRBJ1-1; 10 bases align to TRBD1. Germline values: CDR1 LNHDA, CDR2 SQIVND (reference sequence). The CDR3 length is 14 residues. CDR3 protein: CASNPTGGNTEACF. The CDR3 nucleotides read TGTGCCAGTAACCCGACAGGGGGCAACACTGAAGCTTGCTTT.

This clonotype appeared many times. The gene calls are TRBV6-5 and TRBJ2-7, with D maybe TRBD2 (5 bases). Germline V gives CDR1 MNHEY, CDR2 SVGAGI. The CDR3 contains 15 residues. V was clipped by 6 bases and J by 5 bases, with 20 bases between them. Written as DNA, the CDR3 is TGTGCCAGCAGGTACGGGATATCCGACACCCACGAGCAGTACTTC. Translating it yields CASRYGISDTHEQYF.

In its sample, this clonotype was seen many times. The chain is built from TRBV20-1 and TRBJ1-5; maybe TRBD1 (5 bases). Germline lookup yields CDR1 DFQATT and CDR2 SNEGSKA (reference sequence). The V end was cut by 3 bases, the J end by 4 bases, with 7 bases between. There are 12 residues in the CDR3. CDR3 sequence reads: CSARGENQPQHF. The CDR3 bases are TGCAGTGCTAGGGGGGAGAATCAGCCCCAGCATTTT.

This clonotype was seen more than once but under ten times. This sequence joins TRBV20-1 and TRBJ2-5; 11 bases fit TRBD2. Germline assignment: CDR1 DFQATT and CDR2 SNEGSKA (reference sequence). This CDR3 region has 15 residues. V lost 6 bases and J lost 1; bases outside the gene matches: 7. The CDR3 sequence is CSAKGTSGLQETQYF. The CDR3 DNA reads TGCAGTGCAAAAGGGACTAGCGGTCTCCAAGAGACCCAGTACTTC.

The chain uses TRBV20-1 and TRBJ1-1; D unclear. CDR3 length: 14 residues. Germline V lookup: CDR1 DFQATT, CDR2 SNEGSKA (reference sequence). V was cut by 0 bases and J by 6 bases, with 14 bases left in between. In DNA, the CDR3 is TGCAGTGCTAGAGACTTCTGGGGTGGGGCTGAAGCTTTCTTT. It specifies CSARDFWGGAEAFF.

This clonotype was detected many times. The chain recombines TRBV6-5 with TRBJ1-2, with D possibly matching TRBD1 (5 bases). Germline V gene sequence: CDR1 MNHEY, CDR2 SVGAGI. V lost 6 bases and J 4 bases, leaving 15 bases between the germline ends. This CDR3 comprises 14 residues. The CDR3 region has the DNA TGTGCCAGCAGCACCCAGACAGCCACCTATGGCTACACCTTC. This gives the protein CASSTQTATYGYTF.

This clonotype occurred many times. The rearrangement uses TRBV19 and TRBJ1-5; D remains ambiguous. Germline V gene sequence: CDR1 LNHDA, CDR2 SQIVND (reference sequence). Trimming cost V 6 bases and J 6 bases, with 18 bases left between them. CDR3 length: 15 residues. This CDR3 reads CASSPSAGSAQPQHF. In DNA form, the CDR3 reads TGTGCCAGTAGCCCCTCGGCGGGATCGGCTCAGCCCCAGCATTTT.

J is TRBJ1-1 and V is TRBV5-1; 9 bases agree with TRBD1. The ends lost 3 bases at V and 5 bases at J; junction bases unmatched: 5. Germline V gene sequence: CDR1 SGHRS, CDR2 YFSETQ. The CDR3 contains 14 residues. The CDR3 DNA reads as TGCGCCAGCAGCTGGAGGACAGGGGAAACTGAAGCTTTCTTT. Amino acids: CASSWRTGETEAFF.

This clonotype was seen ten or more times. The chain uses TRBV7-9 and TRBJ1-1; D is possibly TRBD1 (6 bases). The CDR3 spans 14 residues. Germline V gene lookup returns CDR1 SEHNR and CDR2 FQNEAQ (reference sequence). The V end was cut by 5 bases, the J end by 1 base, with 11 bases between. CDR3 in DNA: TGTGCCAGCAGCCAAGACAGGCCGAACACTGAAGCTTTCTTT. It encodes CASSQDRPNTEAFF.

This clonotype occurred a few times. V usage is TRBV5-1 and J usage is TRBJ2-2, with D perhaps matching TRBD1 (6 bases). V gave up 8 bases and J gave up 0 bases, with 20 bases separating them. The CDR3 length is 17 residues. CDR1 and CDR2 (germline): SGHRS, YFSETQ. CDR3 loop: CASVQGSPTSNTGELFF. The CDR3 DNA sequence: TGCGCCAGTGTCCAGGGGTCGCCTACCTCGAACACCGGGGAGCTGTTTTTT.

This clonotype showed up many times. V gene TRBV7-9 combines with J gene TRBJ2-7; 8 nucleotides line up with TRBD1. Germline lookup yields CDR1 SEHNR and CDR2 FQNEAQ (reference sequence). The CDR3 is 14 amino acids. Trimming removed 0 bases from V and 6 bases from J; junction bases left unmatched: 4. The DNA of the CDR3 is TGTGCCAGCAGCTTAGCCGGACAGGGCCGCGAGCAGTACTTC. This encodes CASSLAGQGREQYF.

This clonotype has at least ten counts. The chain combines TRBV15 with TRBJ2-7; no firm D call. The length of the CDR3 is 14 residues. From germline, CDR1 is LNHNV and CDR2 YYDKDF (reference sequence). V lost 0 bases, J lost 3 bases, and 9 bases lay in between. The CDR3 region is CATSRETELYEQYF. CDR3 sequence (DNA): TGTGCCACCAGCAGAGAGACGGAGCTCTACGAGCAGTACTTC.

This clonotype appeared a single time. Relative to the germline gene, one junction end is altered; a read error may explain this. The chain joins TRBV6-5 to TRBJ2-7; 14 bases are a match to TRBD2. Germline-derived CDR1 and CDR2 are MNHEY and SVGAGI. The CDR3 extends over 16 amino acids. As DNA, the CDR3 is TGTGCCAGCAGTTACTCGGGGACTAGCGGGAGTTCGAAGCAGTATTTC. Translating gives CASSYSGTSGSSKQYF.

This clonotype was found many times. The chain uses TRBV5-1 and TRBJ1-5, with TRBD1 as a possible D gene (6 bases). The V end lost 2 bases, the J end lost 3 bases, and 12 bases lay between the germline ends. Germline V lookup: CDR1 SGHRS, CDR2 YFSETQ. The CDR3 is 15 amino acids. Written as DNA, the CDR3 is TGCGCCAGCAGCTTAGGGACATCTTACAATCAGCCCCAGCATTTT. Protein: CASSLGTSYNQPQHF.